This TCR beta chain was observed in a study of blood T cell repertoires in COVID-19. Looking at the study overall: Whether acute or convalescent, the COVID-19 samples came from the United States, Italy and Spain.

Trimming shortened V by 6 bases and J by 0 bases, and 8 bases separated the two germline ends. CDR3 length equals 13 residues. Germline assignment: CDR1 MDHEN and CDR2 SYDVKM. Only in-frame clones appear in the TCRdb table, and some are missing; sequencing was by immunoSEQ multiplex PCR. Here the sample spans 150,000 to 200,000 clones, 65% to 90% being singletons. Sequenced material: peripheral blood. This chain connects TRBV28 to TRBJ2-5; D gene uncertain. The source is a man aged 50 to 59 with active or convalescent COVID-19. The DNA of the CDR3 is TGTGCCAGCAGCGCAGAGGACCAAGAGACCCAGTACTTC. Translated, it gives CASSAEDQETQYF.